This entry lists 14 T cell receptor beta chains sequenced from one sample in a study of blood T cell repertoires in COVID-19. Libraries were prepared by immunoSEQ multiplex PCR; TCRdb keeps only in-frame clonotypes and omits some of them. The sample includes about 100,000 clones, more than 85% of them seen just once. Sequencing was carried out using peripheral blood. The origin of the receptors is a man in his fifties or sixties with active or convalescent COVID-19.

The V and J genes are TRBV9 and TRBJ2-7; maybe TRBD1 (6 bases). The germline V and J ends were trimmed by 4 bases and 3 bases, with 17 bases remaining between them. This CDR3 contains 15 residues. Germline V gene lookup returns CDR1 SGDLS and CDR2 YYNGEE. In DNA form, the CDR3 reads TGTGCCAGCAGCCCCTCCTGGGACAAATTCTACGAGCAGTACGTC. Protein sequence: CASSPSWDKFYEQYV.

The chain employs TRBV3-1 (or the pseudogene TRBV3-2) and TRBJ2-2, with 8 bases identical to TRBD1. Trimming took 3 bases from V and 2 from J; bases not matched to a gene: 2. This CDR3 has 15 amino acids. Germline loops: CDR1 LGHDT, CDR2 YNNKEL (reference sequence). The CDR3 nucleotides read TGTGCCAGCAGCCACGGGACAGGCAACACCGGGGAGCTGTTTTTT. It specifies CASSHGTGNTGELFF.

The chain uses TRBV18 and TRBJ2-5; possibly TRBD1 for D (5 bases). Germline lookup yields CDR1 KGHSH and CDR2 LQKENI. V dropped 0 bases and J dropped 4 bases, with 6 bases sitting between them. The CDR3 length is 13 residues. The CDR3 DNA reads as TGTGCCAGCTCACCACCGACAGCAGAGACCCAGTACTTC. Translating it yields CASSPPTAETQYF.

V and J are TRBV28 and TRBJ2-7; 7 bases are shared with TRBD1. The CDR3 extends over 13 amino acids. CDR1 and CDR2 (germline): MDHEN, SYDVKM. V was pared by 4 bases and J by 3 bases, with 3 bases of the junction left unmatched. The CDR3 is CASSSGQNYEQYF. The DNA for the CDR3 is TGTGCCAGCAGTTCGGGACAGAACTACGAGCAGTACTTC.

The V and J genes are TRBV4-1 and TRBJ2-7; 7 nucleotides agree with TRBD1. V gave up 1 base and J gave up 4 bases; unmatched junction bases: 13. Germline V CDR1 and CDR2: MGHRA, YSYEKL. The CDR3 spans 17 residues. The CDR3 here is CASSQALSGQGVYEQYV. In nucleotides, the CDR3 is TGCGCCAGCAGCCAAGCCCTTAGTGGGCAGGGGGTTTACGAGCAGTACGTC.

DNA for the CDR3: TGTGCCAGCTCACAAGGACAGGCCTCTCTCTTTGGAAACACCATATATTTT. This encodes CASSQGQASLFGNTIYF. J is TRBJ1-3 and V is TRBV18, with 7 bases identical to TRBD1. This CDR3 comprises 17 residues. The V segment lost 4 bases and the J segment 3 bases; nucleotides outside the gene matches: 12. Looked up from germline, CDR1 is KGHSH and CDR2 is LQKENI.

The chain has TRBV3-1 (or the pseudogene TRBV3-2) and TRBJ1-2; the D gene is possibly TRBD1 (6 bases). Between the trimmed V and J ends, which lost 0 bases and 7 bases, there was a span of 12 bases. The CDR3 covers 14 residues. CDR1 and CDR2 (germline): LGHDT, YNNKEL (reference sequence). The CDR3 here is CASSQDMGASGYTF. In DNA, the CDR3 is TGTGCCAGCAGCCAAGATATGGGGGCTTCTGGCTACACCTTC.

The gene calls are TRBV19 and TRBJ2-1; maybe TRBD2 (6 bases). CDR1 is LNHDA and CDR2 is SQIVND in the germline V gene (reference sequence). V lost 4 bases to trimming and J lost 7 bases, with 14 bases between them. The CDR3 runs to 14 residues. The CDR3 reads CASSTQGGGNEQFF. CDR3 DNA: TGTGCCAGTAGTACCCAAGGTGGGGGGAATGAGCAGTTCTTC.

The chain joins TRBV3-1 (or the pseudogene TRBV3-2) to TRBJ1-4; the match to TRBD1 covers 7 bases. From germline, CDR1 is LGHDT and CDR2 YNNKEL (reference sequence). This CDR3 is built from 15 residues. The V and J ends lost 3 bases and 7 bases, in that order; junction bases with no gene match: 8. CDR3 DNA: TGTGCCAGCAGCCATTCCGCAGGGGGGAGTGAAAAACTGTTTTTT. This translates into CASSHSAGGSEKLFF.

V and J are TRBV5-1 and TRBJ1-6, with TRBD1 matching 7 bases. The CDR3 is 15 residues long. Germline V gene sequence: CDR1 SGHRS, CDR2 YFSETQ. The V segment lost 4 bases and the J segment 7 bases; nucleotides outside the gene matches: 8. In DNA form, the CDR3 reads TGCGCCAGCAGCCCAGGAGGGACAGAAAATTCACCCCTCCACTTT. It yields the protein CASSPGGTENSPLHF.

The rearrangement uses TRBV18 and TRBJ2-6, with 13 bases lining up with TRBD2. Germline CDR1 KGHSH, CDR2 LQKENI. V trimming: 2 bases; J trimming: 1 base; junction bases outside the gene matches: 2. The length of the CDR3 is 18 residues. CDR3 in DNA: TGTGCCAGCTCACCAGGACTAGCGGGGGTTTCTGGGGCCAACGTCCTGACTTTC. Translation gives CASSPGLAGVSGANVLTF. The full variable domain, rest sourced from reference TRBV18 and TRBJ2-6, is NAGVMQNPRHLVRRRGQEARLRCSPMKGHSHVYWYRQLPEEGLKFMVYLQKENIIDESGMPKERFSAEFPKEGPSILRIQQVVRGDSAAYFCASSPGLAGVSGANVLTFGAGSRLTVL.

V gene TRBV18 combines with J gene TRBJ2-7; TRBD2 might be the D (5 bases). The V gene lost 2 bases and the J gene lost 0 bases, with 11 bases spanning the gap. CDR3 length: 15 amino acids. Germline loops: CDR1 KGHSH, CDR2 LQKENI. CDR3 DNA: TGTGCCAGCTCACCAGGCGGTACTAGCTCCTACGAGCAGTACTTC. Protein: CASSPGGTSSYEQYF.

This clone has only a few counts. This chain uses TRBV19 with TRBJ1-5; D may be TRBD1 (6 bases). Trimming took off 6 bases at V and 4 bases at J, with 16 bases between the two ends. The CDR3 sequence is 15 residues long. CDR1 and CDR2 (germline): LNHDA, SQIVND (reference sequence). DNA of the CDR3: TGTGCCAGTAGCCATACGGGGGGGCCAAATCAGCCCCAGCATTTT. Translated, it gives CASSHTGGPNQPQHF.

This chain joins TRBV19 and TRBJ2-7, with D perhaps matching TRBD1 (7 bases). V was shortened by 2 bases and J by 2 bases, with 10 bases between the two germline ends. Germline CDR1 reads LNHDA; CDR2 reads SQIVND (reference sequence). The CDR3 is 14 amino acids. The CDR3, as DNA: TGTGCCAGTAGTATACAGGGGGGAACCTACGAGCAGTACTTC. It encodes CASSIQGGTYEQYF. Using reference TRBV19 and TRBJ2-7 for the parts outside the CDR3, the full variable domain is DGGITQSPKYLFRKEGQNVTLSCEQNLNHDAMYWYRQDPGQGLRLIYYSQIVNDFQKGDIAEGYSVSREKKESFPLTVTSAQKNPTAFYLCASSIQGGTYEQYFGPGTRLTVT.